The clone carrying this T cell receptor beta chain has at least ten counts. The CDR3 has 14 amino acids. With 4 bases removed from V and 2 bases from J, the gap between germline ends came to 13 bases. Germline V CDR1 and CDR2: SGDLS, YYNGEE. This record comes from a study of T cells of healthy individuals. TCRdb fed the 5' RACE reads into MiXCR, producing one record per CDR3 protein. The sample shows 100,000 or so distinct CDR3 sequences, 17% of them seen only once. This receptor was obtained from a human donor in good health. The chain combines TRBV9 with TRBJ2-7; D call uncertain. CDR3 nucleotides: TGTGCCAGCAGCTCTTCCAATGGCCCCTACGAGCAGTACTTC. Translating it yields CASSSSNGPYEQYF.